The 28 T cell receptor beta chains given below trace back to one sample, sequenced in a study of beta chain features in type 1 diabetes. Whole-study findings and limits: Among patients with Type 1 diabetes, TCRB CDR3s were moderately but significantly shorter in every one of the four CD4+ subsets.

Their antigens remain unidentified. Investigators reverse transcribed all isolated RNA, so they sequenced expressed TCRB transcripts. The repertoire was sequenced with immunoSEQ multiplex PCR; TCRdb's copy has only in-frame clones and lacks some. This repertoire shows some 350,000 clones, approximately 15% found once; its top ten account for roughly 0.015%. The sequenced sample consisted of naive CD4+ T cells from blood. These receptors were collected from a young woman with type 1 diabetes.

This rearrangement joins TRBV29-1 to TRBJ2-5, with 8 bases lining up with TRBD1. Germline-derived CDR1 and CDR2 are SQVTM and ANQGSEA. The CDR3 extends over 14 amino acids. Trimming cost V 0 bases and J 5 bases; bases outside gene matches: 5. The DNA of the CDR3 is TGCAGCGTTGAAGATGTAAACAGGGGGGAGACCCAGTACTTC. Amino acids: CSVEDVNRGETQYF.

V usage is TRBV9 and J usage is TRBJ2-7; 8 bases line up with TRBD1. The CDR3 has 15 amino acids. Germline V gene sequence: CDR1 SGDLS, CDR2 YYNGEE. V dropped 4 bases and J dropped 2; count of bases not matched to a gene: 8. The CDR3: CASSLRQGPPYEQYF. The CDR3 DNA follows: TGTGCCAGCAGCCTCAGACAGGGGCCCCCCTACGAGCAGTACTTC.

The V gene is TRBV30, the J gene TRBJ2-5; D not certain. This CDR3 has 12 residues. With 0 bases removed from V and 7 bases from J, the gap between germline ends came to 9 bases. Looked up from germline, CDR1 is GTSNPN and CDR2 is SVGIG (reference sequence). In DNA form, the CDR3 reads TGTGCCTGGAGTGTACGAATCGGGACCCAGTACTTC. Translation: CAWSVRIGTQYF.

This clone has a handful of counts. The V gene is TRBV10-3, the J gene TRBJ2-1; the match to TRBD2 covers 10 bases. CDR1 and CDR2 (germline): ENHRY, SYGVKD. The CDR3 runs to 15 residues. V shed 6 bases, J shed 5 bases, and the junction held 7 bases outside the gene matches. CDR3 DNA: TGTGCCATCAGCCCTACTAGCGGGACTAACAATGAGCAGTTCTTC. It specifies CAISPTSGTNNEQFF.

This clone came up a few times. The chain joins TRBV15 to TRBJ2-3; D is undetermined. V was pared by 1 base and J by 0 bases, with 11 bases between. This CDR3 has 16 residues. Per germline, CDR1 LNHNV and CDR2 YYDKDF (reference sequence). The CDR3 DNA is TGTGCCACCAGCAGAGGGGCTTATCTTAGCACAGATACGCAGTATTTT. This translates into CATSRGAYLSTDTQYF.

This clone was recorded a few times. The chain joins TRBV7-9 to TRBJ1-4, with TRBD1 matching 7 bases. Trimming cost V 5 bases and J 3 bases; bases outside gene matches: 3. Germline-derived CDR1 and CDR2 are SEHNR and FQNEAQ (reference sequence). The CDR3 is 14 residues long. The CDR3 region is CASSPGTANEKLFF. CDR3 DNA: TGTGCCAGCAGCCCTGGGACAGCTAATGAAAAACTGTTTTTT.

This rearrangement joins TRBV5-4 to TRBJ2-6; TRBD2 might be the D (5 bases). V lost 0 bases, J lost 0 bases, and 10 bases lay in between. Germline-derived CDR1 and CDR2 are SGHNT and YYREEE (reference sequence). CDR3 length equals 17 residues. The CDR3 loop is CASSLGQRSSGANVLTF. Written as DNA, the CDR3 is TGTGCCAGCAGCTTGGGTCAGCGGAGCTCTGGGGCCAACGTCCTGACTTTC.

V gene TRBV4-1 combines with J gene TRBJ2-1; possible D gene TRBD1, 6 bases. The CDR3 spans 15 residues. The germline CDR1 and CDR2 sequences are MGHRA and YSYEKL. Trimming removed 2 bases at V and 8 bases at J, with 16 bases between. The CDR3 here is CASSQSFRGGHEQFF. The CDR3 coding sequence is TGCGCCAGCAGCCAATCATTCAGGGGTGGCCATGAGCAGTTCTTC.

Only a few counts were recorded for this clone. The chain employs TRBV5-4 and TRBJ1-1, with 9 bases lining up with TRBD1. The CDR3 consists of 18 residues. Germline assignment: CDR1 SGHNT and CDR2 YYREEE (reference sequence). The V and J ends lost 5 bases and 5 bases, in that order; junction bases with no gene match: 19. Written as DNA, the CDR3 is TGTGCCAGCAGTTTAGGCGGACAGGGGAAATTCGGTCGGACTGAAGCTTTCTTT. It yields the protein CASSLGGQGKFGRTEAFF. Variable domain in full (rest from reference TRBV5-4 and TRBJ1-1): ETGVTQSPTHLIKTRGQQVTLRCSSQSGHNTVSWYQQALGQGPQFIFQYYREEENGRGNFPPRFSGLQFPNYSSELNVNALELDDSALYLCASSLGGQGKFGRTEAFFGQGTRLTVV.

V gene TRBV2 combines with J gene TRBJ1-5, with a weak D call TRBD1 (6 bases). CDR3 length: 14 residues. CDR1 and CDR2 (germline): SNHLY, FYNNEI. Trimming pared 6 bases from V and 3 bases from J, leaving 12 bases between. The CDR3 bases are TGTGCCAGCAGCGCAGGACAGCCCAATCAGCCCCAGCATTTT. Protein sequence: CASSAGQPNQPQHF.

This rearrangement joins TRBV11-3 to TRBJ2-1; possibly TRBD2 for D (6 bases). Trimming stripped 3 bases from V and 0 bases from J, with 6 bases between. Germline V gives CDR1 SGHNT, CDR2 YENEEA. The CDR3 length is 14 residues. The CDR3 region is CASSFGSSYNEQFF. For the CDR3, the DNA is TGTGCCAGCAGCTTCGGGAGCTCCTACAATGAGCAGTTCTTC.

V usage is TRBV15 and J usage is TRBJ1-1; tentative D call: TRBD1 (6 bases). This CDR3 has 15 amino acids. Germline lookup yields CDR1 LNHNV and CDR2 YYDKDF (reference sequence). The V gene lost 5 bases and the J gene lost 4 bases, with 17 bases spanning the gap. CDR3 DNA sequence: TGTGCCACCAGCCCGTCGACAGGCTGGAGCACTGAAGCTTTCTTT. It translates to CATSPSTGWSTEAFF.

This chain's CDR3 is CASSSGTAVETQYF. DNA for the CDR3: TGTGCCAGTAGTTCAGGGACAGCCGTAGAGACCCAGTACTTC. The rearrangement links TRBV19 to TRBJ2-5; TRBD1 matches at 7 bases. This CDR3 has 14 amino acids. Per germline, CDR1 LNHDA and CDR2 SQIVND (reference sequence). V gave up 5 bases and J gave up 4 bases; unmatched junction bases: 7. The full variable domain, rest sourced from reference TRBV19 and TRBJ2-5, is DGGITQSPKYLFRKEGQNVTLSCEQNLNHDAMYWYRQDPGQGLRLIYYSQIVNDFQKGDIAEGYSVSREKKESFPLTVTSAQKNPTAFYLCASSSGTAVETQYFGPGTRLLVL.

This clone came up a few times. The chain has TRBV2 and TRBJ1-2, with D unclear. This CDR3 has 17 amino acids. The V end lost 6 bases, the J end lost 2 bases, and 22 bases lay between the germline ends. Germline V gene data show CDR1 as SNHLY and CDR2 as FYNNEI. This CDR3 reads CASRGEGVRLRNYGYTF. In nucleotides, the CDR3 is TGTGCCAGCAGGGGTGAGGGAGTCAGATTAAGGAACTATGGCTACACCTTC.

The gene calls are TRBV7-2 and TRBJ2-7, with D tentatively TRBD1 (6 bases). CDR3 size: 15 residues. The V end was cut by 5 bases, the J end by 5 bases, with 19 bases between. Germline loops: CDR1 SGHTA, CDR2 FQGNSA. The CDR3 here is CASSLLGGLSDEQYF. CDR3 coding DNA: TGTGCCAGCAGCCTCTTAGGGGGTCTGTCTGACGAGCAGTACTTC.

The chain recombines TRBV6-5 with TRBJ2-3; the D is unclear. The CDR3 runs to 14 residues. V dropped 5 bases and J dropped 0 bases, with 9 bases sitting between them. The germline gives CDR1 MNHEY, CDR2 SVGAGI. CDR3 coding DNA: TGTGCCAGCAGTACATCTGCTAGCACAGATACGCAGTATTTT. This encodes CASSTSASTDTQYF.

This clone has only one observation. The chain couples TRBV7-2 to TRBJ2-2, with 7 bases matching TRBD2. Germline V gene sequence: CDR1 SGHTA, CDR2 FQGNSA. V shed 5 bases and J 1 base; nucleotides not matched to a gene: 7. This CDR3 is 16 amino acids long. CDR3 residues: CASSQEPSGNTGELFF. The CDR3 DNA reads TGTGCCAGCAGCCAAGAGCCTAGCGGGAACACCGGGGAGCTGTTTTTT.

This clone has only a few counts. This chain links TRBV18 with TRBJ2-7; D may be TRBD2 (6 bases). This CDR3 spans 15 amino acids. CDR1 and CDR2 (germline): KGHSH, LQKENI. V was pared by 2 bases and J by 4 bases, with 15 bases between. CDR3 DNA sequence: TGTGCCAGCTCACCAGCGGGGACCTACAAGTACGAGCAGTACGTC. Residues: CASSPAGTYKYEQYV.

The gene calls are TRBV7-9 and TRBJ2-1; D might be TRBD1 (5 bases). CDR3 length: 14 amino acids. V lost 2 bases and J 8 bases, leaving 13 bases between the germline ends. CDR1 and CDR2 from the germline V gene are SEHNR and FQNEAQ (reference sequence). CDR3 loop: CASSLFQGLHEQFF. In nucleotides, the CDR3 is TGTGCCAGCAGCTTATTCCAGGGTCTACATGAGCAGTTCTTC.

In this sample, this clone turned up a few times. The chain has TRBV4-1 and TRBJ2-1; TRBD2 agrees at 12 bases. The CDR3 loop spans 16 amino acids. With 6 bases clipped from V and 10 bases from J, the junction kept 13 bases outside the gene matches. Germline V lookup: CDR1 MGHRA, CDR2 YSYEKL. As DNA, the CDR3 is TGCGCCAGCAGGACTAGCGGGAGCCCCTCCTTGAGCGAGCAGTTCTTC. Amino acids: CASRTSGSPSLSEQFF.

This chain connects TRBV21-1 to TRBJ1-1. TRBV21-1 is a pseudogene segment. The CDR3 spans 15 residues. The CDR3 DNA is TGTGCCAGCAGCAAAGAACCTAGAGGCGACACTGAAGCTTTCTTT. Translating gives CASSKEPRGDTEAFF.

The chain couples TRBV2 to TRBJ1-1, with TRBD1 matching 8 bases. Germline lookup yields CDR1 SNHLY and CDR2 FYNNEI. Germline trimming cut 4 bases from V and 2 bases from J; bases unmatched to any gene: 3. The length of the CDR3 is 14 residues. The CDR3 coding sequence is TGTGCCAGCAGTGCCGGGACAGGTAACACTGAAGCTTTCTTT. Its translation: CASSAGTGNTEAFF. The entire variable domain, with the rest obtained from reference TRBV2 and TRBJ1-1, is as follows: EPEVTQTPSHQVTQMGQEVILRCVPISNHLYFYWYRQILGQKVEFLVSFYNNEISEKSEIFDDQFSVERPDGSNFTLKIRSTKLEDSAMYFCASSAGTGNTEAFFGQGTRLTVV.

In its sample, this clone was seen a few times. V is TRBV25-1 and J is TRBJ2-3; 7 positions match TRBD1. V gave up 6 bases and J gave up 6 bases; unmatched junction bases: 3. The CDR3 is made up of 12 amino acids. CDR1 is MGHDK, CDR2 SYGVNS, per germline. The CDR3 here is CASRRGLDTQYF. The CDR3 DNA sequence: TGTGCCAGCAGGAGGGGGCTCGATACGCAGTATTTT. Full variable domain (missing parts from reference TRBV25-1 and TRBJ2-3): EADIYQTPRYLVIGTGKKITLECSQTMGHDKMYWYQQDPGMELHLIHYSYGVNSTEKGDLSSESTVSRIRTEHFPLTLESARPSHTSQYLCASRRGLDTQYFGPGTRLTVL.

The rearrangement joins TRBV29-1 to TRBJ1-1; D possibly corresponds to TRBD1 (6 bases). Germline V lookup: CDR1 SQVTM, CDR2 ANQGSEA. This CDR3 has 15 amino acids. Trimming took 6 bases from V and 1 from J, leaving 18 bases between them. The CDR3, as DNA: TGCAGCGTCACGCCAACCGGGACAACGAACACTGAAGCTTTCTTT. As protein: CSVTPTGTTNTEAFF.

The table lists this clone with a few counts. This chain joins TRBV5-1 and TRBJ1-2; D not resolved. Per germline, CDR1 SGHRS and CDR2 YFSETQ. V was trimmed by 0 bases and J by 0 bases, leaving 9 bases between them. The CDR3 sequence is 15 residues long. CDR3 bases: TGCGCCAGCAGCTTGGCCGGGAGAGCTAACTATGGCTACACCTTC. As protein: CASSLAGRANYGYTF.

There are a few counts of this clone. V is TRBV10-3 and J is TRBJ2-3; 7 bases fit TRBD1. CDR3 length equals 13 residues. Losses at the gene ends were 8 bases for V and 6 bases for J; bases not matched to a gene: 8. From germline, CDR1 is ENHRY and CDR2 SYGVKD. CDR3 in DNA: TGTGCCATCCGGGACAGCCAGGGGGATACGCAGTATTTT. Residues: CAIRDSQGDTQYF.

This clone was counted only a few times. J is TRBJ2-7 and V is TRBV19; 11 bases fit TRBD1. Trimming at V came to 5 bases and at J to 1 base, leaving 4 bases not matched to a gene. The germline gives CDR1 LNHDA, CDR2 SQIVND (reference sequence). The CDR3 contains 15 residues. The CDR3 region is CASSPGTGGSYEQYV. CDR3 DNA: TGTGCCAGTAGTCCGGGGACAGGGGGATCCTACGAGCAGTACGTC.

The chain couples TRBV28 to TRBJ2-1; D possibly corresponds to TRBD1 (6 bases). The V end lost 6 bases, the J end lost 6 bases, and 15 bases lay between the germline ends. This CDR3 has 14 amino acids. Germline V gene sequence: CDR1 MDHEN, CDR2 SYDVKM. This chain's CDR3 is CASRRGQQFNEQFF. CDR3 DNA sequence: TGTGCCAGCAGACGAGGACAGCAGTTCAATGAGCAGTTCTTC.